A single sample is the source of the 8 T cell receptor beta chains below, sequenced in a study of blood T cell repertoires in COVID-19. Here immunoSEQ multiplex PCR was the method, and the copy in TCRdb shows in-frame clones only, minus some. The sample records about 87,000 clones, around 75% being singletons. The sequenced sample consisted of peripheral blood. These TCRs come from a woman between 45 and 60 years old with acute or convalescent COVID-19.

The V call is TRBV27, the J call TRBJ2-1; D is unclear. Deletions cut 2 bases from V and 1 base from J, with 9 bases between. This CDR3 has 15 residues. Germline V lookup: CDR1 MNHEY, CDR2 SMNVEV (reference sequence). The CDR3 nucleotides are TGTGCCAGCAGTTTAAACAGCCAATCCTACAATGAGCAGTTCTTC. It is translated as CASSLNSQSYNEQFF.

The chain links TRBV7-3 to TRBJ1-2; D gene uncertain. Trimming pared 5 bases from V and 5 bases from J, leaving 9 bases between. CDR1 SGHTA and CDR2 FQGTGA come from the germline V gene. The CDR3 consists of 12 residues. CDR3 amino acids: CASSPAGYGYTF. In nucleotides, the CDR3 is TGTGCCAGCAGCCCCGCGGGGTATGGCTACACCTTC.

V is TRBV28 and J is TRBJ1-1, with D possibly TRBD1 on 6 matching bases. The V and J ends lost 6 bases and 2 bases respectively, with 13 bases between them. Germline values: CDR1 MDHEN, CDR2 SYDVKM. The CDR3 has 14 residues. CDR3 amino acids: CASSHRELNTEAFF. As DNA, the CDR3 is TGTGCCAGCAGCCACAGGGAGCTTAACACTGAAGCTTTCTTT. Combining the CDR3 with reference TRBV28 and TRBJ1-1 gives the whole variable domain DVKVTQSSRYLVKRTGEKVFLECVQDMDHENMFWYRQDPGLGLRLIYFSYDVKMKEKGDIPEGYSVSREKKERFSLILESASTNQTSMYLCASSHRELNTEAFFGQGTRLTVV.

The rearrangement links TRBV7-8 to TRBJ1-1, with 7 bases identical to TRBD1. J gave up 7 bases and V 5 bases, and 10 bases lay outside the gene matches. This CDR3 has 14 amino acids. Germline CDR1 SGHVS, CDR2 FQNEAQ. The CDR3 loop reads CASSPGGTAVEAFF. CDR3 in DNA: TGTGCCAGCAGCCCAGGGGGGACAGCCGTTGAAGCTTTCTTT. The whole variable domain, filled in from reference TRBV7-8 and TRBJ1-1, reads GAGVSQSPRYKVAKRGQDVALRCDPISGHVSLFWYQQALGQGPEFLTYFQNEAQLDKSGLPSDRFFAERPEGSVSTLKIQRTQQEDSAVYLCASSPGGTAVEAFFGQGTRLTVV.

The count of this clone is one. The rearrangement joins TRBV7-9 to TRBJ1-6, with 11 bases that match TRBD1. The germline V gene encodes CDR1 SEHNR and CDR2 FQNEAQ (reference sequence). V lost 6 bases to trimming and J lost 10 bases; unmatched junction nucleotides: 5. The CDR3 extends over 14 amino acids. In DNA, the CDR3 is TGTGCCAGCAGTCCCGGGACAGGGGGATCACCCCTCCACTTT. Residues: CASSPGTGGSPLHF.

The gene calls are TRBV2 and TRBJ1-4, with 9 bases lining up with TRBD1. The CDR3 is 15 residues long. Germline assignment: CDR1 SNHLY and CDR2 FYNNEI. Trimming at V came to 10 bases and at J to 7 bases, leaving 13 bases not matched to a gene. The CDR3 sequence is CATQVPQGAGEKLFF. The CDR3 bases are TGTGCCACCCAGGTCCCACAGGGGGCTGGTGAAAAACTGTTTTTT.

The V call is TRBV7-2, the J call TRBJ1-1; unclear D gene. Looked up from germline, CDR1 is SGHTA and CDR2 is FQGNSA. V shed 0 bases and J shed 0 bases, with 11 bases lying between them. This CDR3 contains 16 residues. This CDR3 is CASSLASGLMNTEAFF. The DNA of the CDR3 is TGTGCCAGCAGCTTAGCCTCGGGTCTAATGAACACTGAAGCTTTCTTT.

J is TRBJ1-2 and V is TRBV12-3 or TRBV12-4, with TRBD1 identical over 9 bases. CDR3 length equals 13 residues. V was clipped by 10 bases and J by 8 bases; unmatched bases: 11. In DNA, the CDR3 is TGTGCCACTACAATACAGGGGGCGCGAGGCTACACCTTC. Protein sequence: CATTIQGARGYTF.